The T cell receptor beta chain under discussion was sequenced for a study of CD8+ T cells in alopecia areata. Background on the study: It was oral tofacitinib, at 5 to 10 mg twice daily, that treated patients received. Study results and caveats: Especially in alopecia totalis/universalis, lesional scalp showed greater clonality than normal scalp did.

Following extraction, RNA underwent reverse transcription to cDNA, which served as the sequencing template. Sequencing was performed with immunoSEQ multiplex PCR; in TCRdb, only in-frame clones are kept and a portion is missing. The data contain 110,000 to 150,000 clones, about 60% of them seen just once; the ten biggest clones take up under 8%. Peripheral blood and lesional scalp punch biopsies were taken from alopecia areata patients. This clone was seen a few times. Its target is unknown. This clonotype originated in a human donor with alopecia areata. Sequences were derived from CD4+ T cells sorted from blood, sampled at week 0.

DNA of the CDR3: TGTGCCAGCAGCTTGTCGTGGACCTCTGGCGAGCAGTACTTC. This encodes CASSLSWTSGEQYF. This chain uses TRBV11-3 with TRBJ2-7; D uncertain. CDR3 size: 14 residues. Germline values: CDR1 SGHNT, CDR2 YENEEA. V lost 3 bases, J lost 6 bases, and 15 bases lay in between.